A selection of T cell receptor beta chains follows, all from one sample in a study of T cell responses to AZD1222 COVID-19 vaccine. The protocol was immunoSEQ multiplex PCR, while the TCRdb copy is restricted to in-frame clones and leaves out a portion. The sample carries roughly 110,000 clones, about 90% recorded once. Sequenced material: peripheral blood, taken 28 days after the second AZD1222 dose. These receptors were taken from an adult who received the AZD1222 COVID-19 vaccine. CDR3s include the opening cysteine and the closing phenylalanine or tryptophan. The D gene is left open where the match is weak. Where a row states a size, it is once, few, many or the class of an expanded clone; other rows omit it.

-	once	TRBV28	TRBJ1-5	TGTGCCAGCAGAAGGGGGTTACGGCAGCCCCAGCATTTT	CASRRGLRQPQHF
-	-	TRBV6-5	TRBJ1-1	TGTGCCAGCAGTTCCCGGAGCTTGAACACTGAAGCTTTCTTT	CASSSRSLNTEAFF
-	-	TRBV5-6	TRBJ2-7	TGTGCCAGCAGCTTTGGGATATCCTACGAGCAGTACTTC	CASSFGISYEQYF
-	-	TRBV9	TRBJ2-6	TGTGCCAGCAGCGGCCTCGTGAGCTCTGGGGCCAACGTCCTGACTTTC	CASSGLVSSGANVLTF
-	-	TRBV27	TRBJ1-2	TGTGCCAGCAAAACGAGTTATTTGCAGGGCGGCAACTATGGCTACACCTTC	CASKTSYLQGGNYGYTF
-	-	TRBV18	TRBJ1-2	TGTGCCAGCTCACCATCACTCTCCTTAGGCTACACCTTC	CASSPSLSLGYTF
-	-	TRBV5-1	TRBJ2-1	TGCGCCAGCAACAGCGCCGGGACGAACTACAATGAGCAGTTCTTC	CASNSAGTNYNEQFF
-	-	TRBV5-5	TRBJ1-6	TGTGCCAGCAGCTTGGCCCGGGGGGATAGCTCCTATAATTCACCCCTCCACTTT	CASSLARGDSSYNSPLHF
TRBD1	-	TRBV6-5	TRBJ2-1	TGTGCCAGCAGTCTTCCCGGGACAGTCTACAATGAGCAGTTCTTC	CASSLPGTVYNEQFF
-	few	TRBV7-3	TRBJ2-4	TGTGCCAGCAGTTTCTTCGCAGGGAAAAACATTCAGTACTTC	CASSFFAGKNIQYF
-	-	TRBV2	TRBJ1-5	TGTGCCAGCAGTCCCGGCATTTATGGGACCGCTTTGGCCCAGCATTTT	CASSPGIYGTALAQHF
TRBD1	-	TRBV24-1	TRBJ2-7	TGTGCCACCAGTGATTCCGGACAGGGATCCTACGAGCAGTACTTC	CATSDSGQGSYEQYF
TRBD1	-	TRBV5-1	TRBJ1-1	TGCGCCAGCAGCCCCTGGACAGGAAACACTGAAGCTTTCTTT	CASSPWTGNTEAFF
TRBD2	-	TRBV30	TRBJ2-3	TGTGCCTGGAGTAGAACTAGCGGAGGCACAGATACGCAGTATTTT	CAWSRTSGGTDTQYF
-	-	TRBV7-8	TRBJ1-3	TGTGCCAGCAGCCCCATGTGGGCAAGCTCTGGAAACACCATATATTTT	CASSPMWASSGNTIYF
-	-	TRBV9	TRBJ2-1	TGTGCCAGCAGCACCGTTACTAGAAGTACGCAGTTCTTC	CASSTVTRSTQFF
-	-	TRBV12-3/TRBV12-4	TRBJ2-1	TGTGCCAGCACCCGGGCGGGCAATGAGCAGTTCTTC	CASTRAGNEQFF
-	-	TRBV7-9	TRBJ1-2	TGTGCCAGCAGCTTAAGCAGGGATTATGGCTACACCTTC	CASSLSRDYGYTF
-	-	TRBV9	TRBJ2-5	TGTGCCAGCACCACTATTCGGAGTAACCCGACAGCGCAAGAGACCCAGTACTTC	CASTTIRSNPTAQETQYF
TRBD1	-	TRBV28	TRBJ1-5	TGTGCCAGCAGTAGCCCAGAGGACAGGGCCGTAATGCCCCAGCATTTT	CASSSPEDRAVMPQHF
-	-	TRBV19	TRBJ1-3	TGTGCCAGTACTCTGACAGTGGGAAACACCATATATTTT	CASTLTVGNTIYF
-	-	TRBV19	TRBJ2-5	TGTGCCAGTAGTAATGGGCTGTTTGGGTCCCAGTACTTC	CASSNGLFGSQYF
-	-	TRBV7-3	TRBJ1-1	TGTGCCAGCAGCTTAAGTGCGACAGGGAACACTGAAGCTTTCTTT	CASSLSATGNTEAFF
-	few	TRBV6-6	TRBJ1-2	TGTGCCAGCAGGACTACGGACCACTATGGCTACACCTTC	CASRTTDHYGYTF
-	-	TRBV29-1	TRBJ1-1	TGCAGCCCGCACCGACAGCTCAACACTGAAGCTTTCTTT	CSPHRQLNTEAFF
-	-	TRBV15	TRBJ1-6	TGTGCCACCAGCAGAGAGGTGGGCAGGGGCCTCTCCTATAATTCACCCCTCCACTTT	CATSREVGRGLSYNSPLHF
-	-	TRBV10-3	TRBJ1-5	TGTGCCATCAGTGAGTCGTTATCGGGGAGAGGGGATAGCAATCAGCCCCAGCATTTT	CAISESLSGRGDSNQPQHF
TRBD1	-	TRBV5-4	TRBJ1-2	TGTGCCAGCAGCCGGACAGGGGGTTATGGCTACACCTTC	CASSRTGGYGYTF
-	-	TRBV5-1	TRBJ1-2	TGCGCCAGCAGCCCAACCCCTGCCCATGGCTCCGGCTACACCTTC	CASSPTPAHGSGYTF
TRBD1	-	TRBV28	TRBJ1-4	TGTGCCAGCAGTTTACCCACAGGGGGCCATGGTGAAAAACTGTTTTTT	CASSLPTGGHGEKLFF
-	-	TRBV30	TRBJ1-6	TGTGCCTGGAGAAAAGAGTCACCCCTCCACTTT	CAWRKESPLHF
TRBD2	-	TRBV11-3	TRBJ2-3	TGTGCCAGCAGCTTAGATCGCCTAGCGGGCACAGATACGCAGTATTTT	CASSLDRLAGTDTQYF
-	few	TRBV2	TRBJ1-5	TGTGCCAGCAGCGGGTATAGGGGAAGGCAGCCCCAGCATTTT	CASSGYRGRQPQHF
-	once	TRBV28	TRBJ1-6	TGTGCCAGCAGTCCGGGACGGGCCAGTTCACCCCTCCACTTT	CASSPGRASSPLHF
-	-	TRBV4-3	TRBJ1-4	TGCGCCAGCAGCCAGAGGACAAGTCTGGGGCAGGCTAATGAAAAACTGTTTTTT	CASSQRTSLGQANEKLFF
TRBD1	-	TRBV12-3/TRBV12-4	TRBJ1-2	TGTGCCAGCAGGGGACAGGGGAATGGCTACACCTTC	CASRGQGNGYTF
TRBD1	-	TRBV10-3	TRBJ1-1	TGTGCCATCAGATCAGGACAGGCTGAAGCTTTCTTT	CAIRSGQAEAFF
-	once	TRBV19	TRBJ1-5	TGTGCCAGTAGTATCAGTTACAATCAGCCCCAGCATTTT	CASSISYNQPQHF
-	-	TRBV11-3	TRBJ2-1	TGTGCCAGCAGCTTAGAAGTCGGCGGCAGCTCCTACAATGAGCAGTTCTTC	CASSLEVGGSSYNEQFF
TRBD1	once	TRBV4-2	TRBJ1-2	TGTGCCAGCAGCCAAGATCTCCCAGGGGGCGCCGGGGGAAACTATGGCTACACCTTC	CASSQDLPGGAGGNYGYTF
-	-	TRBV12-5	TRBJ1-5	TGTGCTAGTGGCTCCTGGGCTGCCGGGGATCAGCCCCAGCATTTT	CASGSWAAGDQPQHF
-	-	TRBV6-1	TRBJ2-1	TGTGCCAGCAGTGACAGGGGGACTCACAATGAGCAGTTCTTC	CASSDRGTHNEQFF
-	-	TRBV11-3	TRBJ2-7	TGTGCCAGCAGCTTCGGAAGAGGTGGCGAGCAGTACTTC	CASSFGRGGEQYF
TRBD2	-	TRBV3-1/TRBV3-2	TRBJ2-1	TGTGCCAGCAGCCAAGACGGGGGGGCTTACAATGAGCAGTTCTTC	CASSQDGGAYNEQFF
TRBD2	-	TRBV9	TRBJ2-1	TGTGCCAGCAGCGGAAGCCCTAGCGGGAGGACTGGCAATGAGCAGTTCTTC	CASSGSPSGRTGNEQFF
-	-	TRBV4-1	TRBJ2-2	TGCGCCAGCAGCCCGCGTGGGGTCCTGAACACCGGGGAGCTGTTTTTT	CASSPRGVLNTGELFF
TRBD2	-	TRBV3-1/TRBV3-2	TRBJ2-1	TGTGCCAGCAGCCGGACGACTAGCTATGAGCAGTTCTTC	CASSRTTSYEQFF
-	-	TRBV7-8	TRBJ2-3	TGTGCCAGCAGCCCGCCCGGGAGCACAGATACGCAGTATTTT	CASSPPGSTDTQYF